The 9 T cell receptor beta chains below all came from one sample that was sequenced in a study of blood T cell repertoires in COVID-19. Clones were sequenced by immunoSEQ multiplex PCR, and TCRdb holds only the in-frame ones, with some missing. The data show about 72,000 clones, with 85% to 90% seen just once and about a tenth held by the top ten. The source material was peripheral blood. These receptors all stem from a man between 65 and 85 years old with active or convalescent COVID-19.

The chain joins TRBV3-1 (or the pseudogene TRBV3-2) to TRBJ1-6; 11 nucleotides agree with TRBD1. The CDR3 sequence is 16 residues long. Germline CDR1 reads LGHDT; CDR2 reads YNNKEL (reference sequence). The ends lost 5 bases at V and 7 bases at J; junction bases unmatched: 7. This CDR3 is CASSSSGTGGNSPLHF. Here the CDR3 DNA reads TGTGCCAGCAGCTCTTCCGGGACAGGGGGAAATTCACCCCTCCACTTT.

DNA for the CDR3: TGTGCCAGCAGTTTAGGTGAAGCGCATGGCTACACCTTC. Residues: CASSLGEAHGYTF. This chain uses TRBV27 with TRBJ1-2; D remains unclear. This CDR3 is 13 amino acids long. Germline V gene data show CDR1 as MNHEY and CDR2 as SMNVEV (reference sequence). V was clipped by 2 bases and J by 6 bases, with 10 bases between them.

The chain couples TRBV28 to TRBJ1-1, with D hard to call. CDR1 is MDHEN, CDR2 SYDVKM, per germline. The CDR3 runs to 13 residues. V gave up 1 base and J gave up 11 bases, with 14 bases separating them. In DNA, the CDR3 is TGTGCCAGCAGTTTATTAAGGCAGGCGGGCGCTTTCTTT. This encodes CASSLLRQAGAFF.

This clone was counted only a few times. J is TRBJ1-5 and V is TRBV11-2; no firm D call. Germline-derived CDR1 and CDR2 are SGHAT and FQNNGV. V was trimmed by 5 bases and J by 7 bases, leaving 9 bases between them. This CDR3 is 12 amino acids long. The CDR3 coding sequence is TGTGCCAGCAGCAAAGACAACCAGCCCCAGCATTTT. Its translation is CASSKDNQPQHF.

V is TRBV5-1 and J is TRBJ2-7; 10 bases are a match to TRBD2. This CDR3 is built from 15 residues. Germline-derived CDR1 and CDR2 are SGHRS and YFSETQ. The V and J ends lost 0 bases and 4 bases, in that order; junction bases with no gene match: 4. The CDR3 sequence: CASSLAPSGSYEQYF. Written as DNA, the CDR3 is TGCGCCAGCAGCTTGGCGCCTAGCGGGAGTTACGAGCAGTACTTC.

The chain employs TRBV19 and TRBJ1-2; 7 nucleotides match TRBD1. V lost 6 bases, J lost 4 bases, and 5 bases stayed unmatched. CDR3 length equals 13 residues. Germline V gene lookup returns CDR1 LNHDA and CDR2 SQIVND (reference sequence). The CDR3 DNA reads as TGTGCCAGTAGCCGGGACAGCCTCTATGGCTACACCTTC. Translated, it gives CASSRDSLYGYTF.

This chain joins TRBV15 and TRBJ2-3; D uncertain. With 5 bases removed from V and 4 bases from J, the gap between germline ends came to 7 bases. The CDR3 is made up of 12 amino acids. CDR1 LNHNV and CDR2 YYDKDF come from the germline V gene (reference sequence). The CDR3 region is CATSLLADTQYF. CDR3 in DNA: TGTGCCACCAGCCTACTGGCAGATACGCAGTATTTT.

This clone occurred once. The CDR3 region has the DNA TGCGCCAGCAGCCGGGGGACTAGCAGGAACACCGGGGAGCTGTTTTTT. This translates into CASSRGTSRNTGELFF. This chain links TRBV5-1 with TRBJ2-2; 9 bases map to TRBD2. Germline lookup yields CDR1 SGHRS and CDR2 YFSETQ. CDR3 length: 16 amino acids. V lost 4 bases and J lost 1; bases outside the gene matches: 5.

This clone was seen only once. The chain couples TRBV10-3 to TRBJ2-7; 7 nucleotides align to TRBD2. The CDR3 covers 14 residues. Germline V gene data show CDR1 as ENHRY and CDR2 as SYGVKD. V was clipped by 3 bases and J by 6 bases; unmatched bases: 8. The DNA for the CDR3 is TGTGCCATCAGTGATATGGGTGGGAGGGGCGAGCAGTACTTC. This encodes CAISDMGGRGEQYF.